Below are 18 T cell receptor beta chains sequenced from a single sample in a study of prognosis after radiotherapy for stage I lung cancer. Genomic DNA served as the source from which two-round multiplex PCR generated TCR beta CDR3 amplicons. First-round PCR amplification was performed with primers specific to each TRBV and TRBJ gene. TCRdb itself ran the multiplex PCR reads through MiXCR, one entry per CDR3 protein. The repertoire holds 11,000 to 15,000 distinct CDR3 sequences, with about 27% as singletons. Source: PBMCs, taken before or after stereotactic body radiation therapy (not recorded which). These receptors came from a donor aged 50 or older with non-small cell lung cancer.

This clonotype appeared once. Possible read error: a much larger clone is one base away. This chain connects TRBV6-5 to TRBJ2-2; D may be TRBD2 (7 bases). The CDR3 spans 14 residues. Germline V CDR1 and CDR2: MNHEY, SVGAGI. V gave up 4 bases and J gave up 5 bases, with 11 bases separating them. For the CDR3, the DNA is TGTGCCAGCAGTTGGGGGGGGCTTACCGGGGAGCTGTTTTTT. Its protein product is CASSWGGLTGELFF.

This clonotype was recorded at least ten times. Just one base apart from a much larger clone, this may be a read error. This chain joins TRBV9 and TRBJ1-1, with D maybe TRBD1 (6 bases). Trimming removed 1 base at V and 2 bases at J, with 12 bases between. The germline CDR1 and CDR2 sequences are SGDLS and YYNGEE. This CDR3 has 15 residues. For the CDR3, the DNA is TGTGCCAGCAGCGTAACTGGACAGCTTAACACTGAAGCTTTCTTT. Translating it yields CASSVTGQLNTEAFF.

This clonotype is termed medium-sized. For the CDR3, the DNA is TGCAGTGCTGAAAGTAGCGGGAGGACAGATACGCAGTATTTT. The encoded protein is CSAESSGRTDTQYF. This rearrangement joins TRBV20-1 to TRBJ2-3; 10 nucleotides agree with TRBD2. Germline V gene lookup returns CDR1 DFQATT and CDR2 SNEGSKA (reference sequence). This CDR3 has 14 amino acids. The junction had 5 bases not matched to a gene; V was cut back by 5 bases and J by 3 bases.

Concerning this clonotype: With a far larger clone one base away, a read error is the likely cause. J is TRBJ2-5 and V is TRBV30; either TRBD1 or TRBD2 may supply D (5 bases each). The J call may be wrong; the DNA end is better matched by TRBJ2-1. This CDR3 is 10 amino acids long. Germline V gene lookup returns CDR1 GTSNPN and CDR2 SVGIG (reference sequence). CDR3: CALGVNDQFF. The CDR3 DNA is TGTGCCTTGGGGGTAAATGATCAGTTCTTC.

This clonotype was seen repeatedly, ten times or more. The gene calls are TRBV20-1 and TRBJ2-2, with D hard to call. The germline V gene has CDR1 DFQATT and CDR2 SNEGSKA (reference sequence). Trimming stripped 1 base from V and 3 bases from J, with 12 bases between. The CDR3 is 15 residues long. CDR3 bases: TGCAGTGCTAGAGTGCAGAGCCCGGACACCGGGGAGCTGTTTTTT. It translates to CSARVQSPDTGELFF.

This clonotype showed up just once. The chain uses TRBV15 and TRBJ2-7; no reliable D call. This CDR3 region has 15 residues. The V end was cut by 0 bases, the J end by 2 bases, with 11 bases between. Germline CDR1 is LNHNV and CDR2 is YYDKDF (reference sequence). The CDR3 sequence is CATSRDVRHTYEQYF. The CDR3, as DNA: TGTGCCACCAGCAGAGATGTGCGGCATACCTACGAGCAGTACTTC.

This clonotype was detected ten times or more. The chain uses TRBV11-2 and TRBJ2-7; TRBD2 might be the D (5 bases). Deletions cut 2 bases from V and 3 bases from J, with 8 bases between. Germline V gene data show CDR1 as SGHAT and CDR2 as FQNNGV. The CDR3 consists of 13 residues. The CDR3, as DNA: TGTGCCAGCAGCTTATGGGAGAACTACGAGCAGTACTTC. Its translation is CASSLWENYEQYF.

Concerning this clonotype: A far larger clone is one base from this, pointing to a likely read error. This rearrangement joins TRBV7-2 to TRBJ2-7; a possible D gene is TRBD2 (5 bases). This CDR3 is built from 15 residues. V was shortened by 5 bases and J by 4 bases, with 18 bases between the two germline ends. In germline, CDR1 is SGHTA, CDR2 FQGNSA. The CDR3 loop is CASSQDMGSYYEQYF. CDR3 sequence (DNA): TGTGCCAGCAGCCAAGATATGGGGAGTTATTACGAGCAGTACTTC.

The sample holds many counts of this clonotype. The chain joins TRBV5-6 to TRBJ2-3; 8 nucleotides line up with TRBD1. Germline V CDR1 and CDR2: SGHDT, YYEEEE. Trimming cost V 7 bases and J 4 bases; bases outside gene matches: 2. The CDR3 is made up of 12 amino acids. This CDR3 reads CASGQGPDTQYF. DNA of the CDR3: TGTGCCAGCGGACAGGGCCCAGATACGCAGTATTTT.

The sample holds many counts of this clonotype. V and J are TRBV28 and TRBJ1-4; the D gene is possibly TRBD1 (5 bases). Germline lookup yields CDR1 MDHEN and CDR2 SYDVKM. Trimming stripped 8 bases from V and 5 bases from J, with 9 bases between. This CDR3 spans 12 amino acids. CDR3 nucleotides: TGTGCCAGCGGGGCGCTAAATGAAAAACTGTTTTTT. The encoded protein is CASGALNEKLFF.

The table lists this clonotype with many counts. V is TRBV7-3 and J is TRBJ2-7; D not certain. This CDR3 contains 13 residues. V lost 2 bases, J lost 5 bases, and 10 bases lay in between. From germline, CDR1 is SGHTA and CDR2 FQGTGA. The CDR3 reads CASSLSPTNEQYF. The CDR3 DNA is TGTGCCAGCAGCTTATCCCCTACCAACGAGCAGTACTTC. The variable domain in full, completed from reference TRBV7-3 and TRBJ2-7, reads GAGVSQTPSNKVTEKGKYVELRCDPISGHTALYWYRQSLGQGPEFLIYFQGTGAADDSGLPNDRFFAVRPEGSVSTLKIQRTERGDSAVYLCASSLSPTNEQYFGPGTRLTVT.

This clonotype is labeled medium-sized. V and J are TRBV15 and TRBJ1-2, with 10 bases matching TRBD1. Germline CDR1 reads LNHNV; CDR2 reads YYDKDF (reference sequence). The CDR3 has 13 residues. V was pared by 5 bases and J by 5 bases, with 2 bases of the junction left unmatched. In nucleotides, the CDR3 is TGTGCCACCAGCCGGGGACAGGGGTATGGCTACACCTTC. Translating it yields CATSRGQGYGYTF.

This clonotype came up many times. The CDR3 loop is CSANQPAGRANVLTF. As DNA, the CDR3 is TGCAGTGCTAACCAACCGGCAGGGAGGGCCAACGTCCTGACTTTC. This chain links TRBV20-1 with TRBJ2-6, with D perhaps matching TRBD1 (5 bases). CDR1 DFQATT and CDR2 SNEGSKA come from the germline V gene (reference sequence). Trimming took off 4 bases at V and 5 bases at J, with 15 bases between the two ends. This CDR3 has 15 residues.

As to this clonotype: The junction departs from the called germline gene at one end, perhaps through a read error. The V call is TRBV28, the J call TRBJ2-7; 7 bases fit TRBD2. Looked up from germline, CDR1 is MDHEN and CDR2 is SYDVKM. The CDR3 contains 14 residues. The CDR3 is CASSPQREAYEHYF. The CDR3 DNA reads TGTGCCAGCAGTCCCCAGCGGGAAGCCTACGAGCATTACTTC.

This clonotype was counted at least ten times. The chain recombines TRBV6-1 with TRBJ1-4; 7 bases fit TRBD1. Unmatched junction bases numbered 12, after V lost 9 bases and J lost 8 bases. In germline, CDR1 is MNHNS, CDR2 SASEGT. The CDR3 sequence is 14 residues long. This chain's CDR3 is CASSTQTGSEKLFF. Here the CDR3 DNA reads TGTGCCAGTTCGACGCAGACAGGGTCGGAAAAACTGTTTTTT.

By share of the sample, this clonotype is medium-sized. V usage is TRBV7-9 and J usage is TRBJ2-1; 14 positions agree with TRBD2. CDR1 is SEHNR and CDR2 is FQNEAQ in the germline V gene (reference sequence). V lost 5 bases and J lost 6; bases outside the gene matches: 9. This CDR3 contains 17 residues. The CDR3 DNA sequence: TGTGCCAGCAGCACGACCGGGACTAGCGGGAGAAGCAATGAGCAGTTCTTC. It encodes CASSTTGTSGRSNEQFF.

At least ten counts were recorded for this clonotype. V is TRBV19 and J is TRBJ1-5, with D unresolved. CDR1 is LNHDA, CDR2 SQIVND, per germline (reference sequence). There are 14 residues in the CDR3. Trimming pared 0 bases from V and 10 bases from J, leaving 13 bases between. This CDR3 reads CASSIESLYPPQHF. As DNA, the CDR3 is TGTGCCAGTAGTATAGAATCCCTTTATCCCCCCCAGCATTTT.

Of note for this clonotype: Given a far larger clone just one base away, this is likely a sequencing read error. It is likely a read error, because the conserved phenylalanine at the end of the CDR3 is missing. This chain joins TRBV6-4 and TRBJ2-1; TRBD2 might be the D (5 bases). V was cut by 5 bases and J by 5 bases, with 10 bases left in between. The CDR3 runs 13 residues. Per the germline V gene, CDR1 is MRHNA and CDR2 is SNTAGT. The CDR3 DNA reads TGTGCCAGCAGTTACTTGAGGGACAATGAGCAGTTCTTA. Protein: CASSYLRDNEQFL.